Listed below are T cell receptor beta chains from one sample, sequenced in a study of OX40 agonist ivuxolimab in advanced cancers. The method was immunoSEQ multiplex PCR; TCRdb's version includes in-frame clones alone and lacks a portion of them. There are about 91,000 clones in the sample; 87% occur only once, and 3.5% to 5.5% lies in the top ten. This specimen was CD4+ or CD8+ T cells sorted from blood, taken in a trial of the OX40 agonist ivuxolimab. The receptor set was obtained from an adult with an advanced solid tumor such as melanoma, head and neck, liver or kidney cancer. Both conserved end residues are part of each CDR3. Each record gives: J gene, clone size, V gene, D gene, CDR3 DNA, CDR3 protein. D genes are given only for firm matches. Expanded clones are given a class, and other clones once, few, many or no size at all.

>TRBJ2-1|.|TRBV6-6|.
TGTGCCAGCAGATTAGAACATGAGCAGTTCTTC
CASRLEHEQFF
>TRBJ2-3|.|TRBV19|TRBD1
TGTGCCAGTGACTTGGGAACAGGGGCAGATACGCAGTATTTT
CASDLGTGADTQYF
>TRBJ1-5|few|TRBV4-1|TRBD1
TGCGCCAGCAGCCAGATTCAAGGGGGCTCGGAGCCCCAGCATTTT
CASSQIQGGSEPQHF
>TRBJ2-5|.|TRBV19|TRBD2
TGTGCCAGTAGTATAGGGTGGAAGCGGGAGGGCCAAGAGACCCAGTACTTC
CASSIGWKREGQETQYF
>TRBJ2-2|.|TRBV7-9|.
TGTGCCAGCAGCGTGCAACTAGCTGGTTCGAACACCGGGGAGCTGTTTTTT
CASSVQLAGSNTGELFF
>TRBJ2-3|.|TRBV9|TRBD1
TGTGCCAGCAGCACCCAACTCAGGGGGATCACAGATACGCAGTATTTT
CASSTQLRGITDTQYF
>TRBJ2-1|.|TRBV14|.
TGTGCCAGCAGCCCATTGGTAACGGTCAATGAGCAGTTCTTC
CASSPLVTVNEQFF
>TRBJ2-1|.|TRBV11-3|.
TGTGCCAGCACCTTACAGGGCTCCTACAATGAGCAGTTCTTC
CASTLQGSYNEQFF
>TRBJ1-3|.|TRBV28|.
TGTGCCAGCAGTCCCCCGGGCCTCGGAAACACCATATATTTT
CASSPPGLGNTIYF
>TRBJ2-1|once|TRBV7-3|TRBD2
TGTGCCAGCAGCCTATCGGGGGGGCTAGCTCTCAATGAGCAGTTCTTC
CASSLSGGLALNEQFF
>TRBJ2-3|.|TRBV4-1|.
TGCGCCAGCAGCCAAGACGCCGACGACAGAAAAACAGATACGCAGTATTTT
CASSQDADDRKTDTQYF
>TRBJ2-2|.|TRBV19|TRBD1
TGTGCCAGTAGTATTGGGACAGGGTACACCGGGGAGCTGTTTTTT
CASSIGTGYTGELFF
>TRBJ2-1|.|TRBV7-2|TRBD1
TGTGCCAGCAGCCTGAGGACAGGGCACACCTACAATGAGCAGTTCTTC
CASSLRTGHTYNEQFF
>TRBJ2-4|.|TRBV6-1|.
TGTGCCAGCAGCGAACAGGGAGGCGTCAAAAACATTCAGTACTTC
CASSEQGGVKNIQYF
>TRBJ2-7|.|TRBV28|.
TGTGCCAGCAGTCTCGACAGACACACAAGCTACGAGCAGTACTTC
CASSLDRHTSYEQYF
>TRBJ1-5|.|TRBV7-9|TRBD1
TGTGCCAGCAGCTCATCAGGGGGCGTGAGCAATCAGCCCCAGCATTTT
CASSSSGGVSNQPQHF
>TRBJ1-1|once|TRBV7-3|.
TGTGCCAGCAGCTTATCTGGACAGAACACTGAAGCTTTCTTT
CASSLSGQNTEAFF
>TRBJ1-5|.|TRBV2|.
TGTGCCAGCAGGGCCCATTATAGCAATCAGCCCCAGCATTTT
CASRAHYSNQPQHF
>TRBJ1-2|.|TRBV30|.
TGTGCCTGGACTCGACAGGTAGCTGGCTACACCTTC
CAWTRQVAGYTF
>TRBJ2-3|.|TRBV4-3|.
TGCGCCAGCAGCCCAGACGGCACAGATACGCAGTATTTT
CASSPDGTDTQYF
>TRBJ2-3|once|TRBV11-2|TRBD2
TGTGCCAGCAGCTTAGAACTAGCGGGACCAGATACGCAGTATTTT
CASSLELAGPDTQYF
>TRBJ1-1|.|TRBV7-6|TRBD1
TGTGCCAGCAGCTGGCGACAGGGGCTGAACACTGAAGCTTTCTTT
CASSWRQGLNTEAFF
>TRBJ1-2|.|TRBV7-8|.
TGTGCCAGCAGCCCGGACACCGTGGTGGGCTACACCTTC
CASSPDTVVGYTF
>TRBJ2-1|.|TRBV4-2|TRBD2
TGTGCCAGCAGCCAAGGTAGCGGGGTCAGTTATGAGCAGTTCTTC
CASSQGSGVSYEQFF
>TRBJ2-3|few|TRBV29-1|.
TGCAGCGGCCAGGGGCTGGTTGGCACAGATACGCAGTATTTT
CSGQGLVGTDTQYF
>TRBJ1-4|.|TRBV6-5|TRBD1
TGTGCCAGCAGTGCCGGGACAGGGGTAGAAAAACTGTTTTTT
CASSAGTGVEKLFF
>TRBJ1-1|.|TRBV7-8|.
TGTGCCAGCAGCTTTTCAGGGAACACTGAAGCTTTCTTT
CASSFSGNTEAFF
>TRBJ2-1|.|TRBV6-5|.
TGTGCCAGCAGTTACTCGAGGCAGGGGCGGAATGAGCAGTTCTTC
CASSYSRQGRNEQFF
>TRBJ1-4|few|TRBV6-1|TRBD1
TGTGCCAGCAGGCACAGGGGGAATGGTGAAAAACTGTTTTTT
CASRHRGNGEKLFF
>TRBJ1-5|many|TRBV6-5|.
TGTGCCAGCAGTTCACAGGGCGATCAGCCCCAGCATTTT
CASSSQGDQPQHF
>TRBJ2-5|.|TRBV7-2|.
TGTGCCAGCAGCCCGCTGGGGGCGCTACAAGAGACCCAGTACTTC
CASSPLGALQETQYF
>TRBJ2-5|.|TRBV7-2|TRBD2
TGTGCCAGCAGAATAGCGGGACAAGAGACCCAGTACTTC
CASRIAGQETQYF
>TRBJ1-2|.|TRBV6-4|TRBD1
TGTGCCAGCAGTGAAGGAACAGGGGCATTTCGTGGCTACACCTTC
CASSEGTGAFRGYTF
>TRBJ2-2|.|TRBV28|TRBD2
TGTGCCAGCAGTTCTTTGACTAGCGGGAGCTTCGGGGAGCTGTTTTTT
CASSSLTSGSFGELFF
>TRBJ2-7|.|TRBV30|TRBD1
TGTGCCTGGAGTCATGCAGGGGGACGAGCCGAGCAGTACTTC
CAWSHAGGRAEQYF
>TRBJ2-5|.|TRBV6-1|.
TGTGCCAGCAGTGAAATGCAGCCTGGGGGCCAAGAGACCCAGTACTTC
CASSEMQPGGQETQYF
>TRBJ2-2|.|TRBV9|TRBD2
TGTGCCAGCAGCCCCTCCAGACTAGCGGGAGGTGGCACCGGGGAGCTGTTTTTT
CASSPSRLAGGGTGELFF
>TRBJ2-1|.|TRBV5-1|.
TGCGCCAGCAGCTTCTGGGTCTCCTACAATGAGCAGTTCTTC
CASSFWVSYNEQFF
>TRBJ2-1|.|TRBV7-9|TRBD2
TGTGCCAGCATCTTCGGGGGGACCTACAATGAGCAGTTCTTC
CASIFGGTYNEQFF
>TRBJ2-1|.|TRBV7-8|TRBD2
TGTGCCAGCAGCTTAGGTGGGGGAGGGCCAGGAAATGAGCAGTTCTTC
CASSLGGGGPGNEQFF
>TRBJ2-1|once|TRBV6-6|TRBD2
TGTGCCAGCAGTGGGCGGACTAGCGGGAGTCGGGATGAGCAGTTCTTC
CASSGRTSGSRDEQFF
>TRBJ2-7|.|TRBV7-2|TRBD2
TGTGCCAGCAGCCCGGGAGGCTTTGTGGAGCAGTACTTC
CASSPGGFVEQYF
>TRBJ2-3|.|TRBV19|.
TGTGCCAGTAGGGCCAGGGGGGCAGATACGCAGTATTTT
CASRARGADTQYF
>TRBJ2-3|.|TRBV12-5|TRBD2
TGTGCTAGTGGTTTACTAGCGGGAGGTACAGATACGCAGTATTTT
CASGLLAGGTDTQYF
>TRBJ2-2|.|TRBV6-5|.
TGTGCCAGCAGTTCCACCCTTCCCACCAACACCGGGGAGCTGTTTTTT
CASSSTLPTNTGELFF
>TRBJ2-4|.|TRBV5-8|.
TGTGCCAGCAGCTTAGGGGGGCAGTACTTC
CASSLGGQYF
>TRBJ2-3|.|TRBV29-1|TRBD2
TGCAGCGGAACTCGGACTAGCGGGACCACAGATACGCAGTATTTT
CSGTRTSGTTDTQYF
>TRBJ1-1|.|TRBV6-6|TRBD1
TGTGCCAGCAGCTCGGACAGGGCGGTCGCTTTCTTT
CASSSDRAVAFF
>TRBJ1-1|.|TRBV5-1|.
TGCGCCAGCAGCCTGGACGGAGGGGACACTGAAGCTTTCTTT
CASSLDGGDTEAFF
>TRBJ2-3|once|TRBV5-1|.
TGCGCCAGCAGCTTGGAGGGAAGAAACACAGATACGCAGTATTTT
CASSLEGRNTDTQYF
>TRBJ2-3|.|TRBV5-1|TRBD2
TGCGCCAGCAGCCCCCGACTAGCGGGAGTCCCAGATACGCAGTATTTT
CASSPRLAGVPDTQYF
>TRBJ2-1|.|TRBV28|.
TGTGCCAGCAGTTCCCTCGGGCAGGGGCGGAATGAGCAGTTCTTC
CASSSLGQGRNEQFF
>TRBJ1-6|.|TRBV21-1|.
TGTGCCAGCAGCCACACCGCCTTTTCTAATTCACCCCTCCACTTT
CASSHTAFSNSPLHF